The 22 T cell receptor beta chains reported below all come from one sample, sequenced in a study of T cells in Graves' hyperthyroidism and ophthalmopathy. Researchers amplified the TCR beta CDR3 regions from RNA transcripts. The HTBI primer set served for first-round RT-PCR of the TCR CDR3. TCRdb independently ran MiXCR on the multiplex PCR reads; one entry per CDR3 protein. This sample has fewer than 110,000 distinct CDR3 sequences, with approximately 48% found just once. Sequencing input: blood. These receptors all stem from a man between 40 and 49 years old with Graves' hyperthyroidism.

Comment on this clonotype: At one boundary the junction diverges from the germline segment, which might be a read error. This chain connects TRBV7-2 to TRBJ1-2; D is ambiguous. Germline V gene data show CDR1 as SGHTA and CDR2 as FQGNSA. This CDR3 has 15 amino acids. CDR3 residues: CASRLRIAANNGYTF. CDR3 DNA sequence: TGTGCCAGCAGGTTAAGGATCGCCGCTAACAATGGCTACACCTTC.

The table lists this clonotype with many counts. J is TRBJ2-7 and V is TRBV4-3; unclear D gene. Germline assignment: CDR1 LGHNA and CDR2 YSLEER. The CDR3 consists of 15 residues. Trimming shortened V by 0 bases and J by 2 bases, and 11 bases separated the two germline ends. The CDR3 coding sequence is TGCGCCAGCAGCCAAGAGGGCAGGCAAGCCTACGAGCAGTACTTC. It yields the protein CASSQEGRQAYEQYF.

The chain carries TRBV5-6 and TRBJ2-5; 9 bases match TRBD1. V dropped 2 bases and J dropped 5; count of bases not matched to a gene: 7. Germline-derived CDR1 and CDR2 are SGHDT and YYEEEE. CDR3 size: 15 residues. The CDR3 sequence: CASSLVGTGIETQYF. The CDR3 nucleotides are TGTGCCAGCAGCTTAGTGGGGACAGGGATCGAGACCCAGTACTTC.

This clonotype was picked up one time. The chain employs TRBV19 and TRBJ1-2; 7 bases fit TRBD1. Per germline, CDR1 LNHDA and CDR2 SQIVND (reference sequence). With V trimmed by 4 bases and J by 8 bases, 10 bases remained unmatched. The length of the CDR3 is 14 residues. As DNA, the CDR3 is TGTGCCAGTAGTAACGGGCGACAGGGCTACGGCTACACCTTC. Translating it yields CASSNGRQGYGYTF.

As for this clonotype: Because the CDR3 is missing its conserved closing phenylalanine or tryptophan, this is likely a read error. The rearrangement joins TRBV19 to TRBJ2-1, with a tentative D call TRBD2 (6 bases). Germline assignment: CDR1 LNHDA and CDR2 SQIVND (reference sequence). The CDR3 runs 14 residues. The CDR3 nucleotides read TGTGCCAGTAGTAAGTGGGAGGCGTTCAATAAGCAGTTCTAC. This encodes CASSKWEAFNKQFY.

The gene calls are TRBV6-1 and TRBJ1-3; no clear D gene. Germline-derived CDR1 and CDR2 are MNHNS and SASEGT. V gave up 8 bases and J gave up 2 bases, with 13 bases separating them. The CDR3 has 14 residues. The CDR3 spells CASVKSSAGNTIYF. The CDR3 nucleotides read TGTGCCAGCGTTAAGAGTAGTGCTGGAAACACCATATATTTT.

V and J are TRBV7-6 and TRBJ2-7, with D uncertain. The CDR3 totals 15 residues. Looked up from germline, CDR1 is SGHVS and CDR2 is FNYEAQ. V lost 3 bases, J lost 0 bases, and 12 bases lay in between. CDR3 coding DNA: TGTGCCAGCAGCTTGGTGGCAGGTGACTCCTACGAGCAGTACTTC. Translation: CASSLVAGDSYEQYF.

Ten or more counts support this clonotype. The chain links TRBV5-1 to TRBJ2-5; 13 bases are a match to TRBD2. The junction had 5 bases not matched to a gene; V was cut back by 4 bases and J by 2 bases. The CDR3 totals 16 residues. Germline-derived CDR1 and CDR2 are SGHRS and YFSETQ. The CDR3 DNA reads TGCGCCAGCAGCGTTAGACTAGCGGGGGGTCAAGAGACCCAGTACTTC. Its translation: CASSVRLAGGQETQYF.

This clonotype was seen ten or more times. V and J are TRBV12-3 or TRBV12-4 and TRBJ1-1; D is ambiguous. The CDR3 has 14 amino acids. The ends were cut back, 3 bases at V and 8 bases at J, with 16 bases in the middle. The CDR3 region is CASSFNSLGFEAFF. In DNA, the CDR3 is TGTGCCAGCAGTTTTAACTCTCTGGGGTTCGAAGCTTTCTTT.

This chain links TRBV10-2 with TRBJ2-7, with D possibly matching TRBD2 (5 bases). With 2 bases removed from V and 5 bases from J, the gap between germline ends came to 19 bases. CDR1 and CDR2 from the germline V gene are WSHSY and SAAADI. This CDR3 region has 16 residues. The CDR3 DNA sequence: TGCGCCAGCAGTGAGCCTAGCTTGTCGACCCGCCACGAGCAGTACTTC. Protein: CASSEPSLSTRHEQYF.

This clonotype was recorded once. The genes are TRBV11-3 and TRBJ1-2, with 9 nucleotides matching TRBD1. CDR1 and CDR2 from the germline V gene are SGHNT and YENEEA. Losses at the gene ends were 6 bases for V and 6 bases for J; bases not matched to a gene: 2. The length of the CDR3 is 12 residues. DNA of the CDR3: TGTGCCAGCAGTCGGACAGGGGATGGCTACACCTTC. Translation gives CASSRTGDGYTF.

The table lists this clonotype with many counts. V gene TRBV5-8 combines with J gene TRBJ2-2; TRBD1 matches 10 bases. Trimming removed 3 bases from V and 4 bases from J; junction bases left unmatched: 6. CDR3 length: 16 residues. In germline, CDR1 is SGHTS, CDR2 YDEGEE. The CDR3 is CASSWDRGLSTGELFF. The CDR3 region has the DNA TGTGCCAGCAGCTGGGACAGGGGTTTGAGCACCGGGGAGCTGTTTTTT.

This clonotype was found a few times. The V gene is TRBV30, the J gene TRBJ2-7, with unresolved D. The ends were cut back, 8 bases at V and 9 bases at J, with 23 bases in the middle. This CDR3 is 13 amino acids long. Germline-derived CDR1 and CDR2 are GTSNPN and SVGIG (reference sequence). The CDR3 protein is CAGTTGVLVGQYF. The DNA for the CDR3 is TGTGCCGGAACCACCGGAGTCCTGGTTGGGCAGTACTTC.

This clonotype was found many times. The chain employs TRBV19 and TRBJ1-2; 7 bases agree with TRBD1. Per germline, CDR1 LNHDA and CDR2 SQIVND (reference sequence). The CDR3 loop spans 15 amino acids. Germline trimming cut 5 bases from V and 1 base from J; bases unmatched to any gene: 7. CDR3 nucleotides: TGTGCCAGTAGTGGGAGGACAGGCTATAACTATGGCTACACCTTC. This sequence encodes CASSGRTGYNYGYTF. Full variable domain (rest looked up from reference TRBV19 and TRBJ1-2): DGGITQSPKYLFRKEGQNVTLSCEQNLNHDAMYWYRQDPGQGLRLIYYSQIVNDFQKGDIAEGYSVSREKKESFPLTVTSAQKNPTAFYLCASSGRTGYNYGYTFGSGTRLTVV.

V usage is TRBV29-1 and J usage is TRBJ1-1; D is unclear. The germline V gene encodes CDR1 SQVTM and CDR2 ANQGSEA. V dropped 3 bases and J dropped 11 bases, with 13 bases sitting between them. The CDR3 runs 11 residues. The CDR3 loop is CSVDGRVGAFF. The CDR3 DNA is TGCAGCGTTGACGGGCGCGTGGGGGCTTTCTTT.

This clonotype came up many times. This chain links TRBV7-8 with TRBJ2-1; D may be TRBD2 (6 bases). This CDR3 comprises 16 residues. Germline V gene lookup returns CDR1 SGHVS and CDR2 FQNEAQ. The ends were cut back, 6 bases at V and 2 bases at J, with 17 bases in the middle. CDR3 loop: CASSLDSGYPYNEQFF. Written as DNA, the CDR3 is TGTGCCAGCAGTTTGGATAGCGGCTACCCCTACAATGAGCAGTTCTTC.

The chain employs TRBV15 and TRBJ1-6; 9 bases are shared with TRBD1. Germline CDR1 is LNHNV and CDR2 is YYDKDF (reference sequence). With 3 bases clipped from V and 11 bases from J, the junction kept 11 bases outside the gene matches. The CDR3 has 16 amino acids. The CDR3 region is CATSSGQGRLIAPLHF. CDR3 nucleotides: TGTGCCACCAGCAGCGGACAGGGGCGGCTAATAGCACCCCTCCACTTT.

DNA of the CDR3: TGTGCCAGCAGTGAAGCAAGGTTTTCCTACAATGAGCAGTTCTTC. Translated, it gives CASSEARFSYNEQFF. V usage is TRBV6-6 and J usage is TRBJ2-1; D gene unclear. The CDR3 loop spans 15 amino acids. V lost 5 bases and J lost 1, with 12 bases in between. The germline CDR1 and CDR2 sequences are MNHNY and SVGAGI (reference sequence).

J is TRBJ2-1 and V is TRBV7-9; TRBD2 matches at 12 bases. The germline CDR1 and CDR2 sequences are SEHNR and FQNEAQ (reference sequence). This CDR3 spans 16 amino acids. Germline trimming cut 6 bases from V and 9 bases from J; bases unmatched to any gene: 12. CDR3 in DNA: TGTGCCAGCAGTCCCCTGACTAGCGGGAGATCCAGTGAGCAGTTCTTC. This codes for CASSPLTSGRSSEQFF.

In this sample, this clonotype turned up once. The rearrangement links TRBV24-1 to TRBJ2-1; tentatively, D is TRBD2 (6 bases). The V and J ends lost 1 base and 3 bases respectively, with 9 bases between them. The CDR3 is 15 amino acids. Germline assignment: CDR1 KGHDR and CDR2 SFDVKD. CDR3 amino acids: CATSDLRDFYNEQFF. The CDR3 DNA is TGTGCCACCAGTGATTTACGGGACTTCTACAATGAGCAGTTCTTC.

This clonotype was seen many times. CDR3 loop: CSAGQGDIQYF. CDR3 in DNA: TGCAGTGCGGGACAGGGAGACATTCAGTACTTC. This chain connects TRBV20-1 to TRBJ2-4; 9 bases are shared with TRBD1. Trimming at V came to 6 bases and at J to 8 bases, leaving 2 bases not matched to a gene. CDR1 and CDR2 from the germline V gene are DFQATT and SNEGSKA (reference sequence). The CDR3 extends over 11 amino acids.

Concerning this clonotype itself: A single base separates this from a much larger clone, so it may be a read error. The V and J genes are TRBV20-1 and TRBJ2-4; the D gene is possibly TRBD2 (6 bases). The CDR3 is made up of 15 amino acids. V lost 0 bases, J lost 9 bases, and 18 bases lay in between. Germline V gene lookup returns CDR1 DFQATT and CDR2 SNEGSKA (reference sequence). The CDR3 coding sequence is TGCAGTGCTAGAGACGGAGGGCGCGGGGAAACCATTCAGTACTTC. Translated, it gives CSARDGGRGETIQYF.